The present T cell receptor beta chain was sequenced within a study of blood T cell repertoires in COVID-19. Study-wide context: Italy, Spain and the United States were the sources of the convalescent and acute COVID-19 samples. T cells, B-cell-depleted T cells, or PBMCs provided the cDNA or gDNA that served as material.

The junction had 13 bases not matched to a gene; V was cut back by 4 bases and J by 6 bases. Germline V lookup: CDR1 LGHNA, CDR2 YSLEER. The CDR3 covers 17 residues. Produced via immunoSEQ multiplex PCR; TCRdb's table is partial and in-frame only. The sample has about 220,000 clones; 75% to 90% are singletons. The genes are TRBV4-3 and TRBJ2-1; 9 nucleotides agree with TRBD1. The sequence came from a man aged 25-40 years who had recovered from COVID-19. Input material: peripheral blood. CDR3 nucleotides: TGCGCCAGCAGCCGCCCAACTACAGGGGGCTCTGTCAATGAGCAGTTCTTC. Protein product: CASSRPTTGGSVNEQFF.